These 8 T cell receptor beta chains came from one sample sequenced in a study of cytomegalovirus exposure and HLA in healthy donors. PCR employed 60 Vbeta and 13 Jbeta primers. Assay: immunoSEQ multiplex PCR; the TCRdb copy retains only in-frame clones and omits some. In the table there are 150,000 to 200,000 clones, about 80% of which are singletons. The sequencing sample was made of PBMCs. These receptors originate from a woman between 18 and 30 years old in good health and CMV-seropositive.

The J gene is TRBJ2-3, the V gene TRBV5-8; TRBD2 might be the D (5 bases). Germline V gene sequence: CDR1 SGHTS, CDR2 YDEGEE. The CDR3 has 15 residues. V was trimmed by 7 bases and J by 2 bases, leaving 17 bases between them. CDR3 protein: CASHHGGVHTDTQYF. The CDR3 DNA is TGTGCCAGCCACCACGGAGGCGTCCACACAGATACGCAGTATTTT. The complete variable domain, with remaining parts taken from reference TRBV5-8 and TRBJ2-3, reads EAGVTQSPTHLIKTRGQQATLRCSPISGHTSVYWYQQALGLGLQFLLWYDEGEERNRGNFPPRFSGRQFPNYSSELNVNALELEDSALYLCASHHGGVHTDTQYFGPGTRLTVL.

This sequence joins TRBV19 and TRBJ1-1, with a possible D match to TRBD1 (5 bases). CDR3 length: 14 amino acids. V lost 6 bases to trimming and J lost 7 bases, with 18 bases between them. Germline assignment: CDR1 LNHDA and CDR2 SQIVND (reference sequence). In nucleotides, the CDR3 is TGTGCCAGTAGCCCCCTTATCACGGGGGGTGAAGCTTTCTTT. This encodes CASSPLITGGEAFF.

J is TRBJ2-1 and V is TRBV4-2; 8 bases agree with TRBD2. This CDR3 comprises 16 residues. V shed 1 base and J 4 bases; nucleotides not matched to a gene: 6. Germline loops: CDR1 LGHNA, CDR2 YNFKEQ. The CDR3 region is CASSQGVAGGYNEQFF. The CDR3 nucleotides are TGTGCCAGCAGCCAAGGGGTGGCGGGGGGTTACAATGAGCAGTTCTTC.

The rearrangement links TRBV29-1 to TRBJ1-5, with a possible D match to TRBD1 (6 bases). The germline gives CDR1 SQVTM, CDR2 ANQGSEA. Deletions cut 6 bases from V and 3 bases from J, with 12 bases between. This CDR3 spans 13 amino acids. The CDR3 is CSVAGTNNQPQHF. For the CDR3, the DNA is TGCAGCGTGGCCGGGACAAACAATCAGCCCCAGCATTTT. Full variable domain (rest looked up from reference TRBV29-1 and TRBJ1-5): SAVISQKPSRDICQRGTSLTIQCQVDSQVTMMFWYRQQPGQSLTLIATANQGSEATYESGFVIDKFPISRPNLTFSTLTVSNMSPEDSSIYLCSVAGTNNQPQHFGDGTRLSIL.

The chain uses TRBV6-1 and TRBJ1-3, with a weak D call TRBD1 (6 bases). This CDR3 region has 18 residues. CDR1 and CDR2 from the germline V gene are MNHNS and SASEGT. Trimming removed 3 bases at V and 0 bases at J, with 18 bases between. CDR3 amino acids: CASSEIPDRSYSGNTIYF. DNA for the CDR3: TGTGCCAGCAGTGAGATCCCAGACAGGTCGTACTCTGGAAACACCATATATTTT.

J is TRBJ2-3 and V is TRBV9; weak D call: TRBD1 (6 bases). The length of the CDR3 is 16 residues. Germline V gene lookup returns CDR1 SGDLS and CDR2 YYNGEE. V lost 0 bases and J lost 6, with 17 bases in between. In nucleotides, the CDR3 is TGTGCCAGCAGCGTAGGAGTGGGGGCCAGGGAGGATACGCAGTATTTT. Amino acid sequence: CASSVGVGAREDTQYF.

CDR3 coding DNA: TGTGCCAGCAGTTATGAGGGGCGGGGAGCTTTCTTT. Protein product: CASSYEGRGAFF. The gene calls are TRBV6-6 and TRBJ1-1, with a possible D match to TRBD1 (5 bases). Trimming took off 3 bases at V and 10 bases at J, with 12 bases between the two ends. The germline V gene has CDR1 MNHNY and CDR2 SVGAGI (reference sequence). The CDR3 spans 12 residues.

This clone appeared a few times. This chain uses TRBV28 with TRBJ2-3; possibly TRBD2 for D (6 bases). There are 12 residues in the CDR3. V shed 6 bases and J shed 5 bases, with 9 bases lying between them. The germline V gene encodes CDR1 MDHEN and CDR2 SYDVKM. CDR3 protein: CASSPGGDTQYF. The CDR3 coding sequence is TGTGCCAGCAGCCCCGGGGGAGATACGCAGTATTTT.